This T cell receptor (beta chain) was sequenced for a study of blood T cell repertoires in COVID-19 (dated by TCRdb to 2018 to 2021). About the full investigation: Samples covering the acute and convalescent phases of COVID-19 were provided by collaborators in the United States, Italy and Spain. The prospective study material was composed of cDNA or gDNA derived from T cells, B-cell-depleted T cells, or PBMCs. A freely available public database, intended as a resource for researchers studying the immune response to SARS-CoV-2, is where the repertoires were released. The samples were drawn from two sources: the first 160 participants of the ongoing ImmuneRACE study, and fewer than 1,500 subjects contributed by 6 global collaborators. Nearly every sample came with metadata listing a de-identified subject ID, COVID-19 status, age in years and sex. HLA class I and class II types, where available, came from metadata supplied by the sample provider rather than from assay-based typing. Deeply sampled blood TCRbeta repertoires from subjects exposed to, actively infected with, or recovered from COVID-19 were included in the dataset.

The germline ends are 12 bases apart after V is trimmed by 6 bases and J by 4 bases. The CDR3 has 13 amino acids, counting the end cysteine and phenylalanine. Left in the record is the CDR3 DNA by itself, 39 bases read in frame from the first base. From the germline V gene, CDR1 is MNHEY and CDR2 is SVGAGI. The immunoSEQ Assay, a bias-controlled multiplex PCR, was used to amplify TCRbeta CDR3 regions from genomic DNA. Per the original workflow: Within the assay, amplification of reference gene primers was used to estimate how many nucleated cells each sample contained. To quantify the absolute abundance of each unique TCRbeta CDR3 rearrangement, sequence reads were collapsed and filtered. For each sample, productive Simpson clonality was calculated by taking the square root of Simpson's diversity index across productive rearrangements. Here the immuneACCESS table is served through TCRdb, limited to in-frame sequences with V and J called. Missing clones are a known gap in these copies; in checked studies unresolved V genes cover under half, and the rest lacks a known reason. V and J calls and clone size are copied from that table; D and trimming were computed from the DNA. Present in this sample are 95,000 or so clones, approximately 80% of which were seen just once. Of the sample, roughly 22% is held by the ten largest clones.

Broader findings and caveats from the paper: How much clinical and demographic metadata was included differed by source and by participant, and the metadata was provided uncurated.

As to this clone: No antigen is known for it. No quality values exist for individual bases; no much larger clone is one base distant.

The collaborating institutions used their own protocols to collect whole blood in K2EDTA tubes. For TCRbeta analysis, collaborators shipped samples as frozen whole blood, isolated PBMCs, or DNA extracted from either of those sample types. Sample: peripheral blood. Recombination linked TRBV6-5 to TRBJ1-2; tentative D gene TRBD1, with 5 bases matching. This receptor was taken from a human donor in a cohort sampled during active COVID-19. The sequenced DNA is TGTGCCAGCAGCAACGGACACGGCTATGGCTACACCTTC. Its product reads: CASSNGHGYGYTF.